This is a list of T cell receptor beta chains from one sample in a study of T-cell reconstitution after alpha-beta-depleted transplantation in children. TCRdb called the PCR reads again in MiXCR, with one record for every CDR3 protein. The sample has some 280,000 distinct CDR3 sequences; 9.9% are singletons. The specimen was PBMCs from the stem cell graft donor, collected from the stem cell graft. These receptors all come from a human donor who donated a stem cell graft to a child with SCID. Each CDR3 is given with its conserved first and last residue. Fields, in order: J gene, D gene, clone size, V gene, CDR3 DNA, CDR3 protein. D genes are given only for firm matches. Clone size is stated in some rows and not others, as once, few, many or a class when expanded.

TRBJ2-7 | . | . | TRBV7-3 | TGTGCCAGCAGCTTAGTTGGGGGGGCAGGGGTCTACGAGCAGTACTTC | CASSLVGGAGVYEQYF
TRBJ2-7 | . | few | TRBV2 | TGTGCCAGCTGCAGCAGTTACGAGCAGTACTTC | CASCSSYEQYF
TRBJ2-1 | . | few | TRBV11-3 | TGTGCCAGCAGCTTAGATACGGGGAATGAGCAGTTCTTC | CASSLDTGNEQFF
TRBJ2-3 | . | few | TRBV7-2 | TGTGCCAGCAGCTTATACTCTGATACGCAGTATTTT | CASSLYSDTQYF
TRBJ1-1 | TRBD1 | . | TRBV12-3/TRBV12-4 | TGTGCCAGCACCCCCCGGGGGGGACAGATATTGAACACTGAAGCTTTCTTT | CASTPRGGQILNTEAFF
TRBJ2-3 | . | few | TRBV20-1 | TGCAGTGCTAGATCGAACACAGATACGCAGTATTTT | CSARSNTDTQYF
TRBJ1-5 | . | many | TRBV6-2/TRBV6-3 | TGTGCCAGCAGTTACTCTGCAGGGAATCAGCCCCAGCATTTT | CASSYSAGNQPQHF
TRBJ2-2 | . | many | TRBV11-2 | TGTGCCAGCAGCTTCGACGTAAACACCGGGGAGCTGTTTTTT | CASSFDVNTGELFF
TRBJ2-5 | . | few | TRBV7-2 | TGTGCCAGCAGCCCCCCTTCAGAGACCCAGTACTTC | CASSPPSETQYF
TRBJ1-5 | TRBD1 | . | TRBV6-6 | TGTGCCACCTCAGAGGACAGGGGTTTACATTTT | CATSEDRGLHF
TRBJ2-7 | . | . | TRBV7-7 | TGTGCTAGCAGCTTGAATAACTCCTACGAGCAGTACTTC | CASSLNNSYEQYF
TRBJ2-7 | TRBD2 | . | TRBV7-2 | TGTGCCAGCAGCTTTCAGCGGGACTACGAGCAGTACTTC | CASSFQRDYEQYF
TRBJ2-7 | TRBD1 | . | TRBV9 | TGTGCCAGCAGCGCGCGGGACAGGGCCTACGAGCAGTACTTC | CASSARDRAYEQYF
TRBJ1-1 | TRBD1 | many | TRBV7-9 | TGTGCCAGCAGTCAGGACAGGGGGTTCACTGAAGCTTTCTTT | CASSQDRGFTEAFF
TRBJ2-1 | TRBD2 | . | TRBV10-3 | TGTGCCACCGCCCCTCGCGGGGGGGACAATGAGCAGTTCTTC | CATAPRGGDNEQFF
TRBJ1-6 | TRBD1 | . | TRBV20-1 | TGCAGTGCTAGGGCTAGACAGGGTTGGAATTCACCCCTCCACTTT | CSARARQGWNSPLHF
TRBJ2-5 | . | few | TRBV20-1 | TGCAGTGCAGAACACGGAAGCGGGTCACAAGAGACCCAGTACTTC | CSAEHGSGSQETQYF
TRBJ1-1 | . | few | TRBV25-1 | TGTGCCAGCAGTGATTTGGGGGTAACTGAAGCTTTCTTT | CASSDLGVTEAFF
TRBJ1-2 | . | many | TRBV29-1 | TGCAGCGTTGAAGACCTGACAGCCCCTCTGAACTACACCTTC | CSVEDLTAPLNYTF
TRBJ2-7 | . | few | TRBV5-1 | TGCGCCAGCAGCTCCGGGACACCCGACGGGCAGTACTTC | CASSSGTPDGQYF
TRBJ2-1 | . | few | TRBV29-1 | TGCAGCGTTGAATCTTTAAGCGTCTACAATGAGCAGTTCTTC | CSVESLSVYNEQFF
TRBJ2-1 | . | . | TRBV7-2 | TGTGCCAGCAGCTTAGGATTAGGATCTGAGCAGTTCTTC | CASSLGLGSEQFF
TRBJ1-6 | . | . | TRBV28 | TGTGCCAGCAGCCCGACGGGTGCCCGAAGGAATTCACCCCTCCACTTT | CASSPTGARRNSPLHF
TRBJ2-3 | . | . | TRBV5-6 | TGTGCCAGCAGCTTGAAGTGGGATACGCAGTATTTT | CASSLKWDTQYF
TRBJ2-3 | . | many | TRBV7-2 | TGTGCCAGCAGCTTAGGTTGGGGCACAGATACGCAGTATTTT | CASSLGWGTDTQYF
TRBJ2-7 | . | . | TRBV20-1 | TGCAGTGCTAGAGATCCGGGGGGCCTATCCTCCTACGAGCAGTACTTC | CSARDPGGLSSYEQYF
TRBJ2-5 | . | many | TRBV12-3/TRBV12-4 | TGTGCCAGCAGTCCCCGTGTCGGGGTATCAGAGACCCAGTACTTC | CASSPRVGVSETQYF
TRBJ1-5 | . | few | TRBV5-6 | TGTGCCAGCAGCTTGGGACGGACAAATCAGCCCCAGCATTTT | CASSLGRTNQPQHF
TRBJ1-4 | . | . | TRBV12-3/TRBV12-4 | TGTGCCAGCAGTTTAGGGACCGCCCCGGGAGAAAAACTGTTTTTT | CASSLGTAPGEKLFF
TRBJ2-3 | TRBD2 | few | TRBV27 | TGTGCCAGCAGTTTATTCGCGGGGGGCACAGATACGCAGTATTTT | CASSLFAGGTDTQYF
TRBJ1-1 | . | few | TRBV29-1 | TGCAGCGGGGTAGACACAGGGTTGGCTTTCTTT | CSGVDTGLAFF
TRBJ2-7 | . | . | TRBV7-6 | TGTGCCAGCAGCTTAGCGACGGGTGGCAGCTCCTACGAGCAGTACTTC | CASSLATGGSSYEQYF
TRBJ2-5 | TRBD1 | few | TRBV28 | TGTGCCAGCAGTCCTCTGACAGGGGGGGGGGAGACCCAGTACTTC | CASSPLTGGGETQYF
TRBJ2-2 | TRBD1 | few | TRBV15 | TGTGCCACCAGCAGAGAAGGGACAGAGACCGGGGAGCTGTTTTTT | CATSREGTETGELFF
TRBJ1-2 | . | . | TRBV27 | TGTGCCAGCAGTTTACGCACTAACTATGGCTACACCTTC | CASSLRTNYGYTF